This T cell receptor (beta chain) was captured by sequencing in a study of Graves' ophthalmopathy and Graves' hyperthyroidism (dated by TCRdb to between 2017 and 2018). Context from the whole study: Peripheral blood was collected at initial diagnosis, before any treatment. For independent validation, a separate cohort was made up of 18 hyperthyroidism patients plus 17 patients who later progressed from hyperthyroidism to ophthalmopathy. To explore V-J signatures distinguishing ophthalmopathy from hyperthyroidism, a discovery set of more than 95 patients (roughly 45 ophthalmopathy, about 57 stable hyperthyroidism) was enrolled. In several hyperthyroidism patients, the T-cell repertoires found in thyroid tissue were compared with those found in blood. In total, 135 blood samples were TCR-sequenced: around 42 ophthalmopathy, 75 hyperthyroidism and about 17 hyperthyroidism-to-ophthalmopathy patients. Following sample collection, hyperthyroidism patients were given methimazole at a starting dose of 30 mg daily, and ophthalmopathy patients were given high-dose intravenous methylprednisolone. The study used TCR beta repertoire signatures to distinguish Graves' ophthalmopathy from Graves' hyperthyroidism and to predict progression to ophthalmopathy. Broader findings and caveats from the paper: No statistical method was used to predetermine the sample size, and group allocation was not hidden from the investigators. The 13-signature model separated ophthalmopathy from stable hyperthyroidism with 85% to 90% sensitivity and approximately 83% specificity in cross-validation, and 80%/75% in the test set. In validation, the model predicted ophthalmopathy progression with about 70% sensitivity and about 73% specificity; some 13 predicted patients were CT-confirmed with GO in a median of approximately six months. Most expanded thyroid clonotypes with a frequency above 0.001 also appeared in blood, which suggests that blood repertoires may reflect the immune response in the thyroid.

Remarks on this clonotype: Its antigen is still unknown. No much larger clonotype is one base removed from it; base qualities were not supplied.

For repertoire sequencing, the TCR beta CDR3 regions were amplified from RNA transcripts. The first round was an RT-PCR using HTBI primers with the Qiagen OneStep RT-PCR kit, and this first round was followed by a second-round multiplex PCR, then size selection and purification. Libraries were sequenced on an Illumina HiSeq2000 using paired-end 100 bp reads. Per the original workflow: SOAPnuke was used for read processing, and reads with adapters, uncalled bases, a mean Phred below 15, or no exact constant-primer or identifier match were discarded. COPE v1.2.5 was used to merge high-quality paired reads. Each unique nucleotide sequence was defined as a clonotype, and clonotypes were aligned to IMGT TRB V, D and J references with MiTCR v1.1. Analysis was restricted to V-J combinations with a frequency above 0.0001, which covered about 99% of repertoires. A TCR clonal expansion and chaos score per V-J combination was defined as the ratio of F50 clonal expansion to chaos observed in the TCRdist matrix. Features were reduced by Welch's t-statistics and random forest to around 13 V-J combinations, which fed a naive Bayes classifier. Thyroid-blood repertoire similarity was quantified with the Morisita-Horn index. TCRdb trimmed public reads at Q25 via fastp, called clones via MiXCR and kept in-frame beta chains. Each record represents a unique CDR3 protein, reported with the most common genes and DNA among its rows. TCRdb's processing, not the authors' own work, is the source of the V and J calls. Recorded for this sample are 740,000 or so distinct CDR3 sequences; roughly 41% of them occurred a single time. The ten top clones hold 40% to 45% of the sample.

Ophthalmopathy patients were characterized by moderately to severely active disease, a Clinical Activity Score of at least 3, a NOSPECS grade of at least 4, and a disease duration under 3 months. Patients were excluded if they had other autoimmune diseases, uncontrolled infections, pregnancy or lactation. Diagnosis was based on clinical symptoms, serum thyroxine, TRAb, thyroid ultrasound and orbital computed tomography. Ficoll-Paque density gradient centrifugation was used to isolate PBMCs from 8.5 to 10 ml of fresh peripheral blood. Trizol reagent was used to extract the total RNA, and its quality was then checked on an Agilent 2100 Bioanalyzer. The CDR3 covers 13 residues, taking in both the cysteine and the phenylalanine. Only the CDR3 portion is preserved as DNA: 39 bases, with reading frame beginning at the first base. Cut back by 11 bases and 5 bases, the V and J ends lie 15 bases apart. From a lookup of the germline V gene (reference sequence), CDR1 and CDR2 are LNHDA and SQIVND.

The origin of this receptor is an adult man with Graves' ophthalmopathy. Sequenced sample: peripheral blood. The V and J genes are TRBV19 and TRBJ2-2, with TRBD2 perhaps the D gene, on 6 matching bases. Read as DNA, the sequence is TGTGCCTGGAGGGCCGCCCGAACCGGGGAGCTGTTTTTT. This yields the protein CAWRAARTGELFF.